This T cell receptor (beta chain) was sequenced in a study of blood T cell repertoires in COVID-19. Germline CDR1 and CDR2: GTSNPN and SVGIG (reference sequence). Trimming cost V 8 bases and J 4 bases, with 12 bases left between them. The CDR3 spans 12 residues. Sequencing was performed with immunoSEQ multiplex PCR; in TCRdb, only in-frame clones are kept and a portion is missing. The sample lists about 480,000 clones, approximately 90% seen once, with less than 2% in the top ten. Source material: PBMCs or T cells enriched from blood (not recorded which). V gene TRBV30 combines with J gene TRBJ1-3, with D possibly matching TRBD1 (6 bases). This TCR was recovered from a woman in her 40s who had recovered from COVID-19. The CDR3 protein is CATGIFGNTIYF. The CDR3 nucleotides are TGTGCCACAGGGATCTTCGGAAACACCATATATTTT.